The clone carrying this T cell receptor (beta chain) was detected many times. What it binds is not known. This sample stems from a study of T cells in Graves' hyperthyroidism and ophthalmopathy. About the study: Upon initial diagnosis and before any treatment, peripheral blood was collected.

Germline V gene lookup returns CDR1 DFQATT and CDR2 SNEGSKA (reference sequence). V lost 3 bases and J lost 5; bases outside the gene matches: 13. CDR3 length: 15 amino acids. Amplified TCR beta CDR3 regions came from RNA transcripts. A set of HTBI primers served as the primers for a first-round RT-PCR of the TCR CDR3. TCRdb reanalysed the multiplex PCR reads using MiXCR and keeps one entry per CDR3 protein. The sample lists under 700,000 distinct CDR3 sequences; approximately 15% were seen once. Study results and limitations: A 13 V-J model separated ophthalmopathy from stable hyperthyroidism.

The receptor was isolated from a woman between 18 and 29 years old with Graves' hyperthyroidism. The sample taken for sequencing was blood. V and J are TRBV20-1 and TRBJ2-7, with 7 bases identical to TRBD1. This chain's CDR3 is CSASGSWTGRDEQYF. As DNA, the CDR3 is TGCAGTGCTAGCGGAAGTTGGACAGGTCGTGACGAGCAGTACTTC.